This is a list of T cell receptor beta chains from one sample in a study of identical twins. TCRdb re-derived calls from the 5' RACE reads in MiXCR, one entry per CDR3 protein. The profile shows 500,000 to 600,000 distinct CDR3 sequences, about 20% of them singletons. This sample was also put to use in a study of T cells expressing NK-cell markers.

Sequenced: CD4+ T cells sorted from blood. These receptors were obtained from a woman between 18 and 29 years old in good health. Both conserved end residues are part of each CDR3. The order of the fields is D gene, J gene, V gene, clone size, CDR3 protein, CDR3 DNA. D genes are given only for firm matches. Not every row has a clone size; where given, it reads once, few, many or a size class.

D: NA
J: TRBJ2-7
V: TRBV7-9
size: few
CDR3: CASSLTEAYHYEQYF
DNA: TGTGCCAGCAGCCTGACTGAGGCGTATCACTACGAGCAGTACTTC

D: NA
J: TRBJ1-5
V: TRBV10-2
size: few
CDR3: CASSVLGNQPQHF
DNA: TGCGCCAGCAGTGTGCTGGGGAATCAGCCCCAGCATTTT

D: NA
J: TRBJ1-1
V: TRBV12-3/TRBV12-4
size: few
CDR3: CASSFGQTFTEAFF
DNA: TGTGCCAGCAGTTTTGGACAGACCTTCACTGAAGCTTTCTTT

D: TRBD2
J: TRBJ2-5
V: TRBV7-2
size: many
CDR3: CASSLIRRGGQETQYF
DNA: TGTGCCAGCAGCCTAATACGGCGGGGGGGCCAAGAGACCCAGTACTTC

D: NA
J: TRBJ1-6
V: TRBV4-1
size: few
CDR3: CASSQDGFYRNSPLHF
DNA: TGCGCCAGCAGCCAAGATGGTTTCTACAGAAATTCACCCCTCCACTTT

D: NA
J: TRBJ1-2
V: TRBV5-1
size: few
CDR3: CASSSIRQWGNYGYTF
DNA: TGCGCCAGCAGCTCGATTAGACAATGGGGGAACTATGGCTACACCTTC

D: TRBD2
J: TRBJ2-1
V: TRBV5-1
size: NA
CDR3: CASSFLAGGSNEQFF
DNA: TGCGCCAGCAGCTTCCTAGCGGGAGGTTCCAATGAGCAGTTCTTC

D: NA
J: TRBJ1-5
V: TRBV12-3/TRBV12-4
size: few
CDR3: CASTGRAALNQPQHF
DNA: TGTGCCAGCACCGGCAGGGCGGCCCTCAATCAGCCCCAGCATTTT

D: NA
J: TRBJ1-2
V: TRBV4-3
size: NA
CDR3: CASSQDWGYYGYTF
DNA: TGCGCCAGCAGCCAAGATTGGGGTTACTATGGCTACACCTTC

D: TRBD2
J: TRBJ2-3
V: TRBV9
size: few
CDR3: CASSVENGRADTDTQYF
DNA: TGTGCCAGCAGCGTAGAGAACGGGAGGGCCGACACAGATACGCAGTATTTT

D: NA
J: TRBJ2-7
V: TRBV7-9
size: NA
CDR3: CASSSPGPAFEQYF
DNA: TGTGCCAGCAGCTCACCCGGCCCCGCCTTCGAGCAGTACTTC

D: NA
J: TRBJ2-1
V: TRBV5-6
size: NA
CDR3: CASSAYGTRTYNEQFF
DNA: TGTGCCAGCAGCGCCTACGGGACAAGAACCTACAATGAGCAGTTCTTC

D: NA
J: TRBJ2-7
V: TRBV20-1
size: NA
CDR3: CSAHRQGTSEQYF
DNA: TGCAGTGCTCACCGGCAGGGGACGAGTGAGCAGTACTTC

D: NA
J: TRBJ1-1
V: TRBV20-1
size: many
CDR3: CTLRENRGKNTEAFF
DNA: TGCACCCTAAGGGAGAACCGGGGTAAGAACACTGAAGCTTTCTTT

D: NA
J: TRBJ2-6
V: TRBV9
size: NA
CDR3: CASSMTGLSSGANVLTF
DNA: TGTGCCAGCAGCATGACGGGGCTGAGCTCTGGGGCCAACGTCCTGACTTTC

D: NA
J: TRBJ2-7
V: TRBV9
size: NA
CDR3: CASSVAPLNGNEQYF
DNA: TGTGCCAGCAGCGTAGCTCCCCTGAACGGGAACGAGCAGTACTTC

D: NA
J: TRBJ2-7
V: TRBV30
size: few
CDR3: CAWSRGRGRSEQYF
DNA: TGTGCCTGGAGCCGGGGCAGGGGAAGGAGCGAGCAGTACTTC

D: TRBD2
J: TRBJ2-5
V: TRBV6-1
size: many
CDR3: CASRTSGEETQYF
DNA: TGTGCCAGCAGGACTAGCGGGGAAGAGACCCAGTACTTC

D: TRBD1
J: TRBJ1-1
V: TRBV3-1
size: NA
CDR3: CASSHPTGEGTEAFF
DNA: TGTGCCAGCAGCCACCCGACAGGGGAGGGCACTGAAGCTTTCTTT

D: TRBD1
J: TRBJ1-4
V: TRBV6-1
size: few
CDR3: CASSIGTGTGEKLFF
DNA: TGTGCCAGCAGTATTGGGACAGGGACCGGTGAAAAACTGTTTTTT

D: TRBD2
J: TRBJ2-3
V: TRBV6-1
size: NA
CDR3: CASGGLADIDTQYF
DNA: TGTGCCAGCGGAGGACTAGCGGACATAGATACGCAGTATTTT

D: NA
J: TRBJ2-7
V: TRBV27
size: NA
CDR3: CASSSRVTAAVSYEQYF
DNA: TGTGCCAGCAGTTCGAGGGTTACGGCCGCCGTGTCCTACGAGCAGTACTTC

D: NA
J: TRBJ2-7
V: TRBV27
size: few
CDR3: CASIQSSYEQYF
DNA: TGTGCCAGCATTCAGAGCTCCTACGAGCAGTACTTC

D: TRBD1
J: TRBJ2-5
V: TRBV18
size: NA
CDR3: CASSPPGTGGKETQYF
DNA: TGTGCCAGCTCACCACCTGGGACAGGGGGCAAGGAGACCCAGTACTTC

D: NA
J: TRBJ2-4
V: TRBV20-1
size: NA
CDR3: CSARVPDAKNIQYF
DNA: TGCAGTGCTAGAGTTCCCGATGCCAAAAACATTCAGTACTTC

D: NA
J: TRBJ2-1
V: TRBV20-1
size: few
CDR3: CSARSRAGLNNEQFF
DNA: TGCAGTGCCCGGAGTCGGGCAGGGCTAAACAATGAGCAGTTCTTC

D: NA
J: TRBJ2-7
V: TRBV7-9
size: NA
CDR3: CASSLITGPQYF
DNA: TGTGCCAGCAGCTTGATCACCGGGCCGCAGTACTTC

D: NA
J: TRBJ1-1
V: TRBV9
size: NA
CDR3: CASSVDARREAFF
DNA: TGTGCCAGCAGCGTAGATGCCAGGAGGGAAGCTTTCTTT

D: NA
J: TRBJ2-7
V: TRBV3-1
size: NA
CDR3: CASSQAGSSYEQYF
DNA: TGCGCCAGCAGCCAAGCTGGGAGCTCCTACGAGCAGTACTTC

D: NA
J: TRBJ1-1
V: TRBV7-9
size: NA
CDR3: CASSLVQGSVPTEAFF
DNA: TGTGCCAGCAGCTTGGTACAGGGATCAGTTCCCACTGAAGCTTTCTTT

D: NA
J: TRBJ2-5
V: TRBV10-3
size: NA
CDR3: CASSGTNADGTQYF
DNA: TGTGCCAGTTCCGGGACCAACGCCGACGGGACCCAGTACTTC

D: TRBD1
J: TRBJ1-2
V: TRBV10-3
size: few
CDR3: CAISDPGQARGYTF
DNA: TGTGCCATCAGCGACCCGGGACAGGCGCGGGGCTACACCTTC

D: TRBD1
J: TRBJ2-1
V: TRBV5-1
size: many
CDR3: CASSAGTGRNEQFF
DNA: TGCGCCAGCAGCGCCGGGACAGGGAGGAATGAGCAGTTCTTC

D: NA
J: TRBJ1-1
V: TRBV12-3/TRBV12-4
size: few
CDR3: CASSFGPYGGENTEAFF
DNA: TGTGCCAGCAGTTTTGGCCCGTATGGTGGGGAAAACACTGAAGCTTTCTTT

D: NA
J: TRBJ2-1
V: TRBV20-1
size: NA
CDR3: CSAREQRRGYNEQFF
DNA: TGCAGTGCTAGAGAGCAGCGGAGGGGGTACAATGAGCAGTTCTTC

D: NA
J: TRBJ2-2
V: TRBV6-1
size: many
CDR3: CASSRRNTGELFF
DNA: TGTGCCAGCAGTCGACGAAACACCGGGGAGCTGTTTTTT

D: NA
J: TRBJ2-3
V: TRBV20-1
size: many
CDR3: CSASQSDTQYF
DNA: TGCAGTGCGTCACAGTCAGATACGCAGTATTTT

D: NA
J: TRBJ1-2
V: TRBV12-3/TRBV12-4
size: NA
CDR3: CASSSAGSNYGYTF
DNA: TGTGCCAGCAGTTCGGCAGGGTCTAACTATGGCTACACCTTC

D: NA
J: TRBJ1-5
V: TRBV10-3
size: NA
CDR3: CAISESNLQDWNQPQHF
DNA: TGTGCCATCAGTGAGTCGAACCTACAGGACTGGAATCAGCCCCAGCATTTT

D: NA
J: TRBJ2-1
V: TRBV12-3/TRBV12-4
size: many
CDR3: CASSLVGEQFF
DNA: TGTGCCAGCAGCTTGGTGGGTGAGCAGTTCTTC

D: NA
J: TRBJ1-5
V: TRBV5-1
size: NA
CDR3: CASSPFSNQPQHF
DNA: TGCGCCAGCAGCCCATTCAGCAATCAGCCCCAGCATTTT

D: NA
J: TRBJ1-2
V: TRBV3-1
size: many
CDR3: CASSQGSTGYTF
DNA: TGTGCCAGCAGCCAAGGGTCGACCGGCTACACCTTC

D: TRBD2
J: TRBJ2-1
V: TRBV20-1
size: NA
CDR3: CSARDVLAGGINEQFF
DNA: TGCAGTGCTAGAGATGTTCTAGCGGGAGGGATCAATGAGCAGTTCTTC

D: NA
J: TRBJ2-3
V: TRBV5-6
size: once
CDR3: CASSLGLVDDTQYF
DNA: TGTGCCAGCAGCTTGGGGCTGGTGGACGATACGCAGTATTTT

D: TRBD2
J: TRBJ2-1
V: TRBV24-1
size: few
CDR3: CATSDSGTSYEQFF
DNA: TGTGCCACCAGTGATTCTGGGACTAGCTATGAGCAGTTCTTC

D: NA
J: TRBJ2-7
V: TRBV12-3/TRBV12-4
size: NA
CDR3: CASSLAPKITSYEQYF
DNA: TGTGCCAGCAGTTTAGCGCCTAAAATTACCTCCTACGAGCAGTACTTC

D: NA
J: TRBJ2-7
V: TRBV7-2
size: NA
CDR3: CASSLGGIGSPNEQYF
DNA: TGTGCCAGCAGCTTAGGTGGAATCGGTTCCCCAAACGAGCAGTACTTC

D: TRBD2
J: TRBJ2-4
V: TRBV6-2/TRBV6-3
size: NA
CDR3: CASSIAGGYAKNIQYF
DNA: TGTGCCAGCAGTATAGCGGGAGGATATGCCAAAAACATTCAGTACTTC

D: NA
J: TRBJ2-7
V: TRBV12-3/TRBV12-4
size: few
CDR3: CASSLDKPYEQYF
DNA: TGTGCCAGCAGTTTAGATAAACCTTACGAGCAGTACTTC

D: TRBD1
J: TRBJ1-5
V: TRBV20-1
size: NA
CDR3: CSAILGQGPQHF
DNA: TGCAGTGCCATTCTCGGACAGGGCCCCCAGCATTTT

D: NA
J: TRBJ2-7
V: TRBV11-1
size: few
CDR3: CASSLGPQAGYEQYF
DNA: TGTGCCAGCAGCTTAGGACCGCAGGCCGGATACGAGCAGTACTTC